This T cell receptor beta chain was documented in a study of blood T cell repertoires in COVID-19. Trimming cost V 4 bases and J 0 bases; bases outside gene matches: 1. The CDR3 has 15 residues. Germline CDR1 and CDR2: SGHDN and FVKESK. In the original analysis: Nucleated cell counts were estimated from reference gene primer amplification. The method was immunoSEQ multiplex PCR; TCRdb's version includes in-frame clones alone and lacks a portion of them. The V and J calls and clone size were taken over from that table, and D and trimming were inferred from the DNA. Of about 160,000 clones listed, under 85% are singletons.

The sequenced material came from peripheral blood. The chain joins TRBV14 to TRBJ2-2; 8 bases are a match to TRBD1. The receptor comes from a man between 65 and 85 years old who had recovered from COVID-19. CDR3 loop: CASSRTGTNTGELFF. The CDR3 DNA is TGTGCCAGCAGCCGGACAGGGACGAACACCGGGGAGCTGTTTTTT.